This T cell receptor (beta chain) stems from a study of OX40 agonist ivuxolimab in advanced cancers. With regard to the full study: Ivuxolimab, which targeted the costimulatory receptor OX40 (CD134), was an agonistic, fully human IgG2 monoclonal antibody. Patients were allowed to have had prior anti-PD-1, anti-PD-L1 or anti-CTLA-4 therapy, and 40% of the dose-escalation patients had been treated with checkpoint inhibitors. The monotherapy dose-escalation portion (N ≈ 56 patients) of the phase I ivuxolimab trial is reported in the paper. Peripheral TCRbeta sequencing was intended to test whether TCR sequence diversity was altered and clonal T-cell expansion was caused by ivuxolimab. Partial responses were achieved by three dose-escalation patients, of whom one had hepatocellular carcinoma and two had cutaneous melanoma. Among the 52 dose-escalation patients, around 19 had hepatocellular carcinoma, around 15 melanoma, 9 renal cell carcinoma and 9 head and neck cancer. In the dose-escalation cohort, 75% to 90% of patients were male, and the mean age was 60 years with a range of roughly 23 to 79. Intravenous ivuxolimab was administered to patients every 2 weeks at six dose levels: 0.01, 0.1, 0.3, 1.5, 3 and 10 mg/kg.

Patients with autoimmune disease history or receiving systemic immunosuppression were excluded from the trial. Peripheral blood for TCR sequencing was drawn from every dose cohort at baseline, at cycle 4 day 1 and at cycle 7 day 1. Samples came from an open-label, multicenter, first-in-human phase I dose-escalation trial of ivuxolimab. Adults with locally advanced or metastatic head and neck squamous cell, hepatocellular, melanoma or renal cell carcinoma were enrolled in the trial. CD4+ and CD8+ T cells were sorted separately from peripheral blood before TCR sequencing. To sequence the TCRbeta CDR3 region, genomic DNA was isolated from the sorted cells. The immunoSEQ Assay was used for sequencing of TCRbeta CDR3 regions. Not all clones reach the TCRdb copy of this immuneACCESS table, which keeps in-frame sequences only. Checked studies attribute under half of the gap to unresolved V genes and leave the rest unexplained. The sample table contains some 86,000 clones; only one count was recorded for around nine tenths of them. Together, the top ten hold approximately 1.5% of the sample.

This clone was found once. Its antigen is still unknown. Base-call qualities are not available, and no considerably larger clone is one nucleotide away. From the germline V gene, CDR1 is SGHRS and CDR2 is YFSETQ. The CDR3 holds 16 amino acids from the cysteine to the phenylalanine. Only CDR3 DNA remains: 48 bases, in frame from the first base. V lost 2 bases and J lost 4 bases, and the count of bases not matched to a germline gene is 7. The study at large found these results: At doses of 0.1 to 3.0 mg/kg, clonal expansion of both CD4+ and CD8+ blood T cells was observed from baseline to week 6. Low levels of normalized T-cell clonal expansion were also shown by some nonresponding patients. After ivuxolimab, more expanded clones were found on average in CD8+ T cells than in CD4+ T cells. Antigen specificity was not determined for the clonally expanded peripheral T cells. Partial responders in the 0.1-3.0 mg/kg groups had among the lowest normalized peripheral clonal expansion, especially among CD8+ T cells.

The V and J segments used are TRBV5-1 and TRBJ2-5, with TRBD2 identical over 11 junction bases. The sequencing here drew on CD4+ or CD8+ T cells sorted from blood, taken in a trial of the OX40 agonist ivuxolimab. This sequence originates from an adult with an advanced solid tumor such as melanoma, head and neck, liver or kidney cancer. The CDR3 reads as follows: CASSLTGTSGIETQYF. The DNA sequence reads TGCGCCAGCAGCTTAACCGGGACTAGCGGAATAGAGACCCAGTACTTC.